Ten or more counts support the clone carrying this TCR beta chain. Its antigen is currently unknown. This specimen comes from a study of T cells in Graves' hyperthyroidism and ophthalmopathy. Exclusion of patients followed from uncontrolled infection, other autoimmune disease, pregnancy or lactation. CDR3 size: 15 residues. The germline gives CDR1 SGHDN, CDR2 FVKESK. Trimming left V 0 bases short and J 4 bases short, with 9 bases between. From RNA transcripts, TCR beta CDR3 regions were amplified. First-round RT-PCR with HTBI primers amplified the TCR CDR3 region. TCRdb re-called the multiplex PCR reads through MiXCR, storing one row per CDR3 protein. The data show roughly 500,000 distinct CDR3 sequences, with 35% to 50% seen just once and around two fifths held by the top ten. Study-level findings and limits: Ophthalmopathy, which appeared later, was predicted by the model a median approximately 6 months before onset. From stable hyperthyroidism, ophthalmopathy was separated by a 13 V-J model. Blood shared most expanded thyroid clonotypes above 0.001.

This TCR was sampled from an adult woman with Graves' disease, either hyperthyroidism or ophthalmopathy (not recorded which). Sequences were obtained from peripheral blood or thyroid tissue (not recorded which). The chain uses TRBV14 and TRBJ2-2, with a possible D match to TRBD2 (6 bases). CDR3 DNA sequence: TGTGCCAGCAGCCAAGACTGGGGAGGCACCGGGGAGCTGTTTTTT. Translating it yields CASSQDWGGTGELFF.